This T cell receptor (beta chain) was obtained from a study of response to subunit inactivated influenza vaccine. Study-level findings and limits: It was suggested by the authors that few new T cells are recruited by each seasonal influenza vaccination.

The sample holds one count of this clonotype. Its antigen is not identified. MiXCR was run by TCRdb on the RT-PCR reads, yielding one entry per CDR3 protein. The sample contains hundreds of thousands of distinct CDR3 sequences, around 25% of which appear only once. CDR3 size: 14 residues. J lost 9 bases, V lost 3 bases, and 7 bases had no gene match. Germline V gene data show CDR1 as SGHVS and CDR2 as FQNEAQ. The rearrangement links TRBV7-8 to TRBJ2-1; 8 bases agree with TRBD1. This clonotype was obtained from a man aged 45-65 years who received an inactivated influenza vaccine. The input for sequencing was CD4+ T cells sorted from PBMCs, taken roughly 5 days after vaccination. In nucleotides, the CDR3 is TGTGCCAGCAGCTTGGACAGGGAAATCGGTGAGCAGTTCTTC. Protein: CASSLDREIGEQFF. Variable domain in full (rest from reference TRBV7-8 and TRBJ2-1): GAGVSQSPRYKVAKRGQDVALRCDPISGHVSLFWYQQALGQGPEFLTYFQNEAQLDKSGLPSDRFFAERPEGSVSTLKIQRTQQEDSAVYLCASSLDREIGEQFFGPGTRLTVL.